The clone carrying this T cell receptor (beta chain) was counted many times. What it recognizes is unknown. Patients were excluded because of uncontrolled infection, other autoimmune disease, pregnancy or lactation. Clinicians diagnosed patients from clinical symptoms, serum thyroxine and TRAb, thyroid ultrasound and orbital computed tomography. This record belongs to a study of T cells in Graves' hyperthyroidism and ophthalmopathy. General study points: Also found in blood were most expanded thyroid clonotypes above 0.001.

Trimming removed 8 bases at V and 5 bases at J, with 13 bases between. Germline V gene data show CDR1 as MNHNS and CDR2 as SASEGT. The CDR3 totals 13 residues. Regions amplified from RNA transcripts were the TCR beta CDR3 regions. The HTBI set primed first-round TCR CDR3 RT-PCR. TCRdb ran MiXCR on the multiplex PCR reads and lists one entry per CDR3 protein. The table includes around 200,000 distinct CDR3 sequences, over 15% detected once. The receptor's source is a woman aged 50 to 60 with Graves' hyperthyroidism. The specimen was blood. The gene calls are TRBV6-1 and TRBJ1-5; a weak D match, TRBD1 (6 bases). The CDR3 is CASPRDTDQPQHF. The CDR3 DNA reads TGTGCCAGCCCAAGGGACACTGATCAGCCCCAGCATTTT.